The present entry profiles one T cell receptor beta chain with its context. Other nucleotide sequences in the sample specify the same CDR3. The sample originates from a study of T cell changes during pregnancy in multiple sclerosis. Only in-frame clones appear in the TCRdb table, and some are missing; sequencing was by immunoSEQ multiplex PCR. This sample has about 120,000 clones, with 90% to 95% found just once. The sequence came from a female donor with multiple sclerosis, enrolled in a pregnancy study. Sequencing used peripheral blood, obtained before pregnancy.

The CDR3 bases are TGTGCCAGCAGTTTCGTCGGTTTGAACACTGAAGCTTTCTTT. This codes for CASSFVGLNTEAFF. The chain employs TRBV27 and TRBJ1-1; D gene uncertain. The CDR3 contains 14 residues. The germline V and J ends were trimmed by 3 bases and 0 bases, with 8 bases remaining between them. The V gene's germline CDR1 is MNHEY and CDR2 SMNVEV (reference sequence).